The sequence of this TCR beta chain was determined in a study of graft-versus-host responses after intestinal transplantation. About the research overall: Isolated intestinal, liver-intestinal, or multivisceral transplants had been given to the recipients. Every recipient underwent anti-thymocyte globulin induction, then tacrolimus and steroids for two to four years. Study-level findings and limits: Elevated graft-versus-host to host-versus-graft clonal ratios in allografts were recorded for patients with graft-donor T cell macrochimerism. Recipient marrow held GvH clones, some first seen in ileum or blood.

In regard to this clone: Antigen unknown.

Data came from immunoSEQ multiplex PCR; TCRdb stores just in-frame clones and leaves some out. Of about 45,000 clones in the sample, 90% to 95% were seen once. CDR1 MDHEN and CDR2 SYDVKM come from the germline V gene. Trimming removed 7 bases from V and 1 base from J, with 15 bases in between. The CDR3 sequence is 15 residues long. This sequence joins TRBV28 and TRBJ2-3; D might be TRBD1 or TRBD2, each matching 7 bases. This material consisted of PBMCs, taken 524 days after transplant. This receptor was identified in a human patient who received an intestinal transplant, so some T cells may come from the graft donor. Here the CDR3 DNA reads TGTGCCAGCACCATCCCAGGGGGGGGCACAGATACGCAGTATTTT. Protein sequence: CASTIPGGGTDTQYF.